This is a list of T cell receptor beta chains from one sample in a study of T cells in Graves' hyperthyroidism and ophthalmopathy. TCRdb analysed the multiplex PCR reads with MiXCR anew, one entry per CDR3 protein. Found here are around 620,000 distinct CDR3 sequences, 15% to 20% of them singletons; the top ten hold around 4%. The sequenced sample consisted of blood. These receptors all stem from a young woman with Graves' hyperthyroidism. The CDR3 runs from the conserved cysteine through the conserved F or W. D genes are given only for firm matches. The size of a clone is reported for some rows only, either as once, few or many, or as a class for expanded clones.

CASGLVQGSSSYNEQFF,TGTGCTAGTGGTTTGGTACAGGGCTCCAGCTCCTACAATGAGCAGTTCTTC,.,TRBV12-5,17,TRBJ2-1,.
CASSLGRYNEQFF,TGTGCCAGCAGCTTGGGTCGGTACAATGAGCAGTTCTTC,many,TRBV7-2,13,TRBJ2-1,.
CASSFGTGYQPQHF,TGTGCCAGCAGTTTCGGGACAGGGTATCAGCCCCAGCATTTT,few,TRBV27,14,TRBJ1-5,TRBD1
CSVGDRKLLAGVTGGANVLTF,TGCAGCGTTGGGGACAGGAAGCTCTTAGCGGGAGTCACGGGGGGGGCCAACGTCCTGACTTTC,few,TRBV29-1,21,TRBJ2-6,.
CASSMVQGVPEAFF,TGTGCCAGTAGTATGGTACAGGGGGTCCCTGAAGCTTTCTTT,.,TRBV19,14,TRBJ1-1,TRBD1
CASRGGPTGNTEAFF,TGTGCCAGCCGTGGGGGACCGACAGGGAATACTGAAGCTTTCTTT,many,TRBV12-3/TRBV12-4,15,TRBJ1-1,TRBD1
CSARDRVAGASYEQYF,TGCAGTGCTAGAGATCGAGTGGCGGGAGCCTCCTACGAGCAGTACTTC,few,TRBV20-1,16,TRBJ2-7,TRBD2
CSASGGNYGYTF,TGCAGTGCTAGCGGGGGGAACTATGGCTACACCTTC,.,TRBV20-1,12,TRBJ1-2,.
CASSLSSGNYGYTF,TGTGCCAGCAGCTTAAGTTCAGGAAACTATGGCTACACCTTC,many,TRBV7-2,14,TRBJ1-2,.
CASSETARDSPLHF,TGTGCCAGCTCAGAGACGGCGAGGGATTCACCCCTCCACTTT,many,TRBV18,14,TRBJ1-6,.
CASSSLGEEGYTF,TGTGCCAGCAGCTCCTTGGGCGAGGAAGGCTACACCTTC,.,TRBV7-9,13,TRBJ1-2,.
CSARDKGGIYEQFF,TGCAGTGCTAGAGATAAGGGCGGGATCTACGAGCAGTTCTTC,.,TRBV20-1,14,TRBJ2-1,.
CASSPTGTGVNQPQHF,TGTGCCAGCAGCCCTACAGGGACAGGGGTCAATCAGCCCCAGCATTTT,.,TRBV3-1,16,TRBJ1-5,TRBD1
CASSLPTRGTGELFF,TGTGCCAGCAGCTTGCCCACAAGGGGCACCGGGGAGCTGTTTTTT,.,TRBV7-9,15,TRBJ2-2,.
CSARPPGGADTQYF,TGCAGTGCTAGACCCCCAGGGGGCGCAGATACGCAGTATTTT,many,TRBV20-1,14,TRBJ2-3,TRBD1
CSVFPGQGTSSGANVLTF,TGCAGCGTATTCCCGGGACAGGGGACCAGCTCTGGGGCCAACGTCCTGACTTTC,.,TRBV29-1,18,TRBJ2-6,TRBD1
CASSSLGSSYEQYF,TGTGCCAGCAGTTCCCTGGGATCTTCCTACGAGCAGTACTTC,few,TRBV6-1,14,TRBJ2-7,.
CASSSPTPGLAPKNEQFF,TGTGCCAGCAGTTCCCCCACTCCGGGACTAGCGCCAAAAAATGAGCAGTTCTTC,many,TRBV27,18,TRBJ2-1,TRBD2
CATSDWSTDGEQFF,TGTGCCACCAGTGATTGGTCCACCGACGGTGAGCAGTTCTTC,few,TRBV24-1,14,TRBJ2-1,.
CATSLPGQKAFF,TGTGCCACCAGTTTACCAGGACAGAAAGCTTTCTTT,.,TRBV12-3/TRBV12-4,12,TRBJ1-1,.
CASSPRTSGRAGEQFF,TGTGCCAGCAGCCCTCGGACTAGCGGGAGGGCCGGGGAGCAGTTCTTC,many,TRBV7-9,16,TRBJ2-1,TRBD2
CASSQLSGPSSYNEQFF,TGTGCCAGCTCCCAGTTAAGCGGGCCTAGCTCCTACAATGAGCAGTTCTTC,once,TRBV18,17,TRBJ2-1,.
CATRRAGGDSNQPQHF,TGTGCCACGCGCCGGGCTGGGGGGGATAGCAATCAGCCCCAGCATTTT,.,TRBV6-2/TRBV6-3,16,TRBJ1-5,.
CASSVGQGGDTQYF,TGCGCCAGCAGCGTGGGACAGGGAGGTGATACGCAGTATTTT,many,TRBV5-1,14,TRBJ2-3,TRBD1
CASSGGQLSQPQHF,TGTGCCAGCAGTGGAGGACAATTGAGTCAGCCCCAGCATTTT,many,TRBV12-3/TRBV12-4,14,TRBJ1-5,.
CSARDRAGTDTQYF,TGCAGTGCTAGGGACAGGGCCGGAACAGATACGCAGTATTTT,few,TRBV20-1,14,TRBJ2-3,TRBD1
CASRRQDPMLFF,TGTGCCAGCCGGAGACAGGATCCGATGCTGTTTTTT,few,TRBV6-2/TRBV6-3,12,TRBJ2-2,.
CASSLPGQGREQYF,TGTGCCAGCAGCTTGCCGGGACAGGGACGCGAGCAGTACTTC,few,TRBV5-4,14,TRBJ2-7,TRBD1
CASSQDQGSLFSYEQYF,TGTGCCAGCAGCCAAGATCAAGGTAGCCTCTTCTCCTACGAGCAGTACTTC,.,TRBV14,17,TRBJ2-7,.
CASSQDENGAHYGYTF,TGCGCCAGCAGCCAAGATGAAAACGGGGCCCACTATGGCTACACCTTC,.,TRBV4-1,16,TRBJ1-2,.
CASRSGTSSEQYF,TGTGCCAGCAGATCCGGGACTAGTAGCGAGCAGTACTTC,.,TRBV7-9,13,TRBJ2-7,TRBD2
CASSLGVGAMETQYF,TGTGCCAGCAGTTTAGGGGTCGGAGCTATGGAGACCCAGTACTTC,.,TRBV28,15,TRBJ2-5,.
CASSFQREGPLNEQFF,TGTGCCAGCAGCTTTCAGCGGGAGGGGCCCCTCAATGAGCAGTTCTTC,.,TRBV13,16,TRBJ2-1,TRBD2
CATRGTGLDTGELFF,TGTGCCACCAGGGGGACGGGACTTGACACCGGGGAGCTGTTTTTT,.,TRBV24-1,15,TRBJ2-2,.
CASNYPGTGVHEQFF,TGTGCCAGCAATTACCCCGGGACAGGGGTCCATGAGCAGTTCTTC,.,TRBV14,15,TRBJ2-1,TRBD1
CAWRQDRSGNTIYF,TGTGCCTGGAGGCAGGATCGCTCTGGAAACACCATATATTTT,many,TRBV30,14,TRBJ1-3,.
CATSRDLETVYGYTF,TGTGCCACCAGCAGAGATTTAGAGACAGTTTATGGCTACACCTTC,.,TRBV15,15,TRBJ1-2,.
CSARAPGLNTEAFF,TGCAGTGCTCGTGCTCCCGGCTTGAACACTGAAGCTTTCTTT,many,TRBV20-1,14,TRBJ1-1,.
CASSLAGWTDEQYF,TGTGCCAGCAGCTTGGCAGGGTGGACGGACGAGCAGTACTTC,.,TRBV5-6,14,TRBJ2-7,.
CASSSGEPNEQFF,TGTGCCAGCAGCTCAGGGGAGCCTAATGAGCAGTTCTTC,few,TRBV6-1,13,TRBJ2-1,.
CASRAEAAAAPQHF,TGTGCCAGCAGGGCGGAGGCGGCGGCAGCGCCCCAGCATTTT,many,TRBV27,14,TRBJ1-5,.
CASSLRGTVYNEQFF,TGTGCCAGCAGTTTAAGGGGGACCGTTTACAATGAGCAGTTCTTC,many,TRBV27,15,TRBJ2-1,.